This T cell receptor beta chain is drawn from a study of cytomegalovirus exposure and HLA in healthy donors (dated 2017 in TCRdb). The study in broad terms: An earlier analysis of 587 of the donors reported about 250 Gb of sequence data and 117 million unique TCR beta sequences from some 180 million T cells. An early release covering over 500 HLA-typed donors comprised about 320 gigabases of sequencing data and tens of millions of unique TCR sequences. Of the 398 genotyped donors, over 70% fell in the genetic ancestry cluster associated with self-reported Caucasian donors. The study was designed to test whether signatures of past pathogen exposure could be identified by cataloging public T cell receptors. Using immunosequencing, the study profiled T cell repertoires from approximately 700 subjects and related those repertoires to cytomegalovirus serostatus. Along with the roughly 670-subject first cohort, a separate validation cohort of around 120 different subjects was used. The study combined high-throughput TCR immunosequencing, statistical association of individual TCRs with disease status, and machine learning to predict cytomegalovirus infection status. To study patterns of TCR occurrence, a later analysis re-analyzed previously published TCR beta repertoires from 700 or so donors and added high-resolution HLA genotyping. Rather than drawing on any new phenotypic data, the later analysis identified candidate immune exposures from TCR beta sequences and the way those sequences occurred across donors. In an earlier analysis of 550 to 700 of the donors, high-throughput TCR beta sequencing was used to judge whether each TCR beta V gene segment behaved as functional or pseudogenic. Donor age, sex, ethnicity and CMV serostatus were collected together with the repertoire data. A later genetic analysis used genome-wide SNP genotypes for 398 of the 666 donors, treating that subset as a discovery cohort. All discovery cohort repertoires had been generated on a single sequencing platform. Class I and class II HLA loci were covered by the typing at four-digit resolution. Typing coverage differed by locus: A, B, C, DRB1 and DQB1 were typed in roughly 620-640 donors, DQA1 in 522, DPA1 in around 580, and DPB1 in 400 to 490. Four to six DR-DQ haplotypes were handled as single units for association and clustering, since linkage in the cohort was strong. Across about 380 genotyped donors of the cohort, an average of approximately 240,000 unique TCR beta nucleotide sequences per donor were sequenced, and approximately 17% of those sequences were non-productive. The investigation overall reported the following: In a later genetic analysis, fewer N-insertions in productive TCRs were reported among donors in an Asian-associated ancestry cluster than the approximately 670-donor mean. A further reported finding was that TCR beta sequences accurately predicted the HLA-A and HLA-B alleles for most subjects in the first cohort. Cytomegalovirus status was reported to be diagnosed by the classifier with high specificity and sensitivity in both the original and validation cohorts. In a later analysis, some 17,000 TCR beta sequences were associated with specific HLA alleles at a false discovery rate of 0.05. In an earlier analysis of more than 450 of the donors, most TCR beta V segments were observed in productive rearrangements about 90% or about 30% of the time, broadly matching IMGT annotations. Most TCR sequences were observed very rarely across donors, whereas some public TCRs were present in many individuals. The earlier analysis of approximately 590 of the donors excluded roughly 17 rarely observed V segments, including chromosome 9 orphons, because counts were too low. HLA typing was unavailable for some donors at each locus, so association tests used only the typed subset. Roughly uniform sequencing depth across donors was assumed in presence/absence analyses, although this assumption may not hold. Compared with equally common non-associated chains, HLA-associated TCR beta chains in a later analysis were more clonally expanded and had lower generation probabilities. In a later analysis, most CMV-associated TCR beta chains were found to appear HLA-restricted, with HLA associations seemingly driven largely by CMV exposure. The 87-base-pair reads could not distinguish some IMGT-functional V segments, including TRBV6-2 and TRBV6-3, so those segments were excluded. A later analysis found that TCR association rates varied across HLA loci, with DRB1 alleles showing the most associated TCRs and HLA-C alleles the fewest. A cluster of highly shared sequence variants was judged likely to be a technical artifact of the sequencing pipeline. For the cohort, immune exposure information was limited to CMV serostatus. In the study, 150 to 200 TCR beta chains were listed as associated with cytomegalovirus. Only TCR beta chains were sequenced in this cohort, and the absence of alpha or paired-chain data limited detectable features. Strong co-occurrence of HLA alleles, especially DR and DQ, made assigning TCR associations to individual alleles difficult. In a later genetic analysis, a missense DCLRE1C variant was associated with V-gene and J-gene trimming of TCR beta chains, and the association was replicated in an independent cohort. A few of the identified cytomegalovirus-associated TCR beta chains were confirmed in vitro to be specific for cytomegalovirus antigens. It was suggested by the authors that the approach could potentially be generalized to other disease states and immunological phenotypes. Linkage disequilibrium might explain the correlated functional status among segregating V segments, but an unknown experimental factor could not be excluded. A later analysis reported that several top co-occurrence clusters appeared linked to parvovirus B19, influenza, CMV and Epstein-Barr virus.

In total, roughly 670 healthy bone marrow donors made up the cohort. All cohort members were sampled while nominally healthy, although unrecorded immune exposures were likely present. The donor was CMV seropositive and was included in the group of 270 or so seropositive cohort members. Every donor gave a peripheral blood sample, and the peripheral blood mononuclear cells from that sample were used for TCR beta sequencing. The Qiagen DNeasy Blood Extraction Kit was used to extract genomic DNA from the blood cell samples. Including the terminal cysteine and phenylalanine, the CDR3 comprises 16 residues. The only DNA kept is the CDR3, 48 bases in frame from the first base. A distance of 12 bases separates the germline ends of V and J, which lose 1 base and 2 bases respectively. CDR1 and CDR2, per the germline V gene, are SGHAT and FQNNGV. Libraries came from the immunoSEQ multiplex PCR assay. For the multiplex PCR, a mixture combining 60 forward primers for TCR Vbeta segments and 13 reverse primers for TCR Jbeta segments was used. A multiplex PCR assay on genomic DNA amplified the CDR3 region of rearranged TCR beta genes. The Illumina HiSeq System was used to sequence the amplified TCR beta libraries as 87-base-pair reads. In the authors' own workflow: A later analysis tallied roughly 76 million unique TCR beta chains across the 666 repertoires, and approximately 12 million of those chains were shared by two or more donors. Raw reads were error-corrected and collapsed into unique sequences by a nearest-neighbor algorithm in which closely related sequences were merged to remove PCR and sequencing errors. V, D and J gene segments were assigned by aligning CDR3 sequences to IMGT reference sequences. Each retained sequence needed at least a six-nucleotide match to both a V gene segment and a J gene segment. Rearrangements were classified as productive when the CDR3 lacked stop codons and remained in frame with V and J, and all other rearrangements were classified as non-productive. CDR3 was defined according to IMGT convention as the region running from the second conserved V-encoded cysteine to the conserved J-encoded phenylalanine. Sequences without an unambiguous match to a single V gene segment were excluded from the earlier analysis of about 600 of the donors. An earlier analysis of about 600 of the donors called V segments functional above 56.7% productive rearrangements and segregating when the between-donor standard deviation exceeded 5%. A statistical classification framework was developed to diagnose cytomegalovirus status using the catalog of TCR beta chain sequences. V and J gene assignment, in a later analysis, came from comparing TCR nucleotide sequences with IMGT/GENE-DB human TR gene sequences. Using the TCRdist pipeline, a later analysis assigned CDR3 sequences along with most-parsimonious VDJ recombination scenarios. A later analysis defined each TCR beta chain by its CDR3 amino acid sequence plus V-gene family, and excluded reads lacking a unique V-gene family. As a way to deal with suspected cross-contamination and a sequencing artifact, a later analysis dropped nearly 600 nucleotide sequences that were highly shared and had low generation probability. In a later analysis, a clonal expansion index was calculated for each public chain from normalized within-repertoire ranks of inferred template counts. Generation probabilities in a later analysis came from a VDJ recombination model fitted to out-of-frame rearrangements, and those results were checked against IGoR. In a later analysis, TCR-TCR, TCR-HLA and TCR-CMV co-occurrence was scored with hypergeometric tests, and a repertoire-size bias correction was applied to TCR pairs. A later analysis estimated false discovery rates by permuting HLA or CMV assignments 20 times. In a later analysis, co-occurring TCRs were grouped using DBSCAN, and TCRdist sequence similarity was added for clustering within HLA-allele-positive subsets. Repertoires with fewer than 30,000 or more than 120,000 public chains were left out of co-occurrence clustering, as were five repertoires with anomalous nucleotide sharing. What TCRdb holds here is the immuneACCESS table cut down to in-frame rearrangements. Part of the clones is not present; checked against another copy, under half of the missing clones reflect an unresolved V gene, and the others are unexplained. V and J calls and clone size are as listed in that table; D and trimming were resolved from the DNA. This sample lists 240,000 or so clones; 70% to 90% were detected once. The top ten clones comprise about 7.5% of the sample.

This clone was observed a single time. Its antigen is currently not known. Per-base quality was not reported, and no clone a single base away is much larger than it. The source of this sequence is a woman aged 60-75 years in good health and CMV-seropositive. The receptor chain draws on TRBV11-2 and TRBJ1-3; no D gene call is confident. Sequences were obtained from PBMCs. The CDR3 protein: CASSLVWSRTGNTIYF. The nucleotide sequence reads TGTGCCAGCAGCTTAGTTTGGTCCAGGACTGGAAACACCATATATTTT.